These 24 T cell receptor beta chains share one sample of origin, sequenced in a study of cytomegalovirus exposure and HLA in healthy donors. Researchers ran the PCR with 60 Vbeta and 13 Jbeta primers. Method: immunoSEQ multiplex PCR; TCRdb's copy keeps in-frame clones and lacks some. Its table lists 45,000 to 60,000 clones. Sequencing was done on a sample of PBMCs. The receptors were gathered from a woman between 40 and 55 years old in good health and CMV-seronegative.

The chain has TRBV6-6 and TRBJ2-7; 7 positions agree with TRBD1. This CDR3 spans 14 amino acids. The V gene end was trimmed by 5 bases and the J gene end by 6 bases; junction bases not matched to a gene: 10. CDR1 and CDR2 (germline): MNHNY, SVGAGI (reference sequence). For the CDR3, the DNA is TGTGCCAGCAGTCCCCGGGACAGAGCCTCCGAGCAGTACTTC. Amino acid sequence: CASSPRDRASEQYF.

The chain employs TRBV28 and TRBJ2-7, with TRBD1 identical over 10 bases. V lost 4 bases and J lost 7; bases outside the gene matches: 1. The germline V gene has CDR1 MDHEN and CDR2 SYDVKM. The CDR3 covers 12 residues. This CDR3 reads CASSSDRGEQYF. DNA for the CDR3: TGTGCCAGCAGTTCGGACAGGGGGGAGCAGTACTTC. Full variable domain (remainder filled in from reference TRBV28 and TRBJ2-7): DVKVTQSSRYLVKRTGEKVFLECVQDMDHENMFWYRQDPGLGLRLIYFSYDVKMKEKGDIPEGYSVSREKKERFSLILESASTNQTSMYLCASSSDRGEQYFGPGTRLTVT.

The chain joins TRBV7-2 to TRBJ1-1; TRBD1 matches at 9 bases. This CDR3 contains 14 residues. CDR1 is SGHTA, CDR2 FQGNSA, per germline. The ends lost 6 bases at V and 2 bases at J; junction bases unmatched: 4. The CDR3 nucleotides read TGTGCCAGCAGGGGACAGGGTGGTAACACTGAAGCTTTCTTT. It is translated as CASRGQGGNTEAFF. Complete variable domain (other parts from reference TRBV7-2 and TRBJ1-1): GAGVSQSPSNKVTEKGKDVELRCDPISGHTALYWYRQSLGQGLEFLIYFQGNSAPDKSGLPSDRFSAERTGGSVSTLTIQRTQQEDSAVYLCASRGQGGNTEAFFGQGTRLTVV.

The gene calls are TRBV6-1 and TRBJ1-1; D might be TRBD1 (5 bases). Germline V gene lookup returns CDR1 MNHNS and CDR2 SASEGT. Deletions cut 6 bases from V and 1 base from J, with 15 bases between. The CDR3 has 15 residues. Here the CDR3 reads CASSPIGQGNTEAFF. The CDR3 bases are TGTGCCAGCAGCCCGATTGGGCAGGGGAACACTGAAGCTTTCTTT.

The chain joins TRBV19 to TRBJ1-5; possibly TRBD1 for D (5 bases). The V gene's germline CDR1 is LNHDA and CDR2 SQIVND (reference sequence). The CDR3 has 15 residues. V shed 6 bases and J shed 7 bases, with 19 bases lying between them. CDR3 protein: CASRGDGRRGQPQHF. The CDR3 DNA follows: TGTGCCAGTAGGGGGGACGGCCGGCGGGGGCAGCCCCAGCATTTT.

The CDR3 loop is CASSGGPRETQYF. The CDR3 region has the DNA TGTGCCAGCAGCGGGGGCCCCCGAGAGACCCAGTACTTC. The chain recombines TRBV9 with TRBJ2-5; D is perhaps TRBD1 (5 bases). The V gene lost 3 bases and the J gene lost 4 bases, with 10 bases spanning the gap. There are 13 residues in the CDR3. Germline CDR1 SGDLS, CDR2 YYNGEE.

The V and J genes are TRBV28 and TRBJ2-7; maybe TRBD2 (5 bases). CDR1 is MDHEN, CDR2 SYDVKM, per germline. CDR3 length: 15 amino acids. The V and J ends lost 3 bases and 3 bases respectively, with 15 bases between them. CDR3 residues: CASSFGLHLGYEQYF. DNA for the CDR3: TGTGCCAGCAGTTTTGGACTCCATCTTGGCTACGAGCAGTACTTC.

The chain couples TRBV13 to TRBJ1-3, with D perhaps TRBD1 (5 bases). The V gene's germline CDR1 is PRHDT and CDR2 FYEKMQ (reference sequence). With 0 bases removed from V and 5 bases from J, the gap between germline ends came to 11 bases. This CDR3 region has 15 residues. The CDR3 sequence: CASSLGRQGRNTIYF. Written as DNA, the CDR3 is TGTGCCAGCAGCTTAGGCAGGCAGGGTAGAAACACCATATATTTT.

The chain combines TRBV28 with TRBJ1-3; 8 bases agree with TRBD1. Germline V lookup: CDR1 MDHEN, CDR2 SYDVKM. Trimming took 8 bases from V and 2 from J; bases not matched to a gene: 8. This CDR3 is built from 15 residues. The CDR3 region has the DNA TGTGCCAGCGCGCGACAGGGGACGGCTGGAAACACCATATATTTT. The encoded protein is CASARQGTAGNTIYF.

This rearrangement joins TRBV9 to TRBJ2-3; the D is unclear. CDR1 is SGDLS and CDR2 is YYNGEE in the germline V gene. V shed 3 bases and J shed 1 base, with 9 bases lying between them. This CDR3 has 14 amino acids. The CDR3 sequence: CASSERPRTDTQYF. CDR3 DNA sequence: TGTGCCAGCAGCGAGCGACCCCGCACAGATACGCAGTATTTT.

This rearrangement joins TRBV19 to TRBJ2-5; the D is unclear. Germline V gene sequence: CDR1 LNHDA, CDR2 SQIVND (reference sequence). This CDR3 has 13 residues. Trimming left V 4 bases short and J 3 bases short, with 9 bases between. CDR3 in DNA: TGTGCCAGTAGTAGAGGTCGAGAAGAGACCCAGTACTTC. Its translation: CASSRGREETQYF.

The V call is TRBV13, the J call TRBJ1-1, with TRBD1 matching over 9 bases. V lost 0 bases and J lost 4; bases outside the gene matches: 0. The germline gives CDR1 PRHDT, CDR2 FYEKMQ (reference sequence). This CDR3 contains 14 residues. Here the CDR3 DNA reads TGTGCCAGCAGCTTAGGGACAGGGGGCACTGAAGCTTTCTTT. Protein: CASSLGTGGTEAFF.

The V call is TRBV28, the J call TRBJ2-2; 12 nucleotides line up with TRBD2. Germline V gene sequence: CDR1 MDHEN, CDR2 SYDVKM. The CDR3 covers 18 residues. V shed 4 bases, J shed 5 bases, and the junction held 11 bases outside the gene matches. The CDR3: CASSSGASGGVNTGELFF. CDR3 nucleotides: TGTGCCAGCAGTTCCGGGGCTAGCGGGGGGGTCAATACCGGGGAGCTGTTTTTT.

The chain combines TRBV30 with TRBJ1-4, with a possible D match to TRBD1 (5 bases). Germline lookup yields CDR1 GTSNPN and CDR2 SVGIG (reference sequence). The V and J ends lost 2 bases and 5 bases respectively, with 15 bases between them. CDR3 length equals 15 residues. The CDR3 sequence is CAWSPLGGGNEKLFF. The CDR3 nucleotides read TGTGCCTGGAGTCCACTGGGGGGGGGAAATGAAAAACTGTTTTTT.

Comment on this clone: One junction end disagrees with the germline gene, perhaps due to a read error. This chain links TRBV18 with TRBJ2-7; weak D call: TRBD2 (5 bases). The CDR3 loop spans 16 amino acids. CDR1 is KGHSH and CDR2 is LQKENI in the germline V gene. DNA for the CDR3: TGTGCCAGCGCACCATCTTCTGTGGGAGCTGGGTACGAGCAGTACTTC. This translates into CASAPSSVGAGYEQYF.

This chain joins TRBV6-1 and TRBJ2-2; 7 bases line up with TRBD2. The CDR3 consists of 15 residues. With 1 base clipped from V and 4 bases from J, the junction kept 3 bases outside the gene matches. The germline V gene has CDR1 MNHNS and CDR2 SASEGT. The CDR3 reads CASSEGLASTGELFF. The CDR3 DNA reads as TGTGCCAGCAGTGAAGGACTAGCCTCCACCGGGGAGCTGTTTTTT.

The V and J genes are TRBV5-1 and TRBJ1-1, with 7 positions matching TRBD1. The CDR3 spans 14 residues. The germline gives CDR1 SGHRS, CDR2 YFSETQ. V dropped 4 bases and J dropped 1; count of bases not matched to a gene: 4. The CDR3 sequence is CASSVRQGNTEAFF. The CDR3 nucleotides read TGCGCCAGCAGCGTGCGACAGGGGAACACTGAAGCTTTCTTT.

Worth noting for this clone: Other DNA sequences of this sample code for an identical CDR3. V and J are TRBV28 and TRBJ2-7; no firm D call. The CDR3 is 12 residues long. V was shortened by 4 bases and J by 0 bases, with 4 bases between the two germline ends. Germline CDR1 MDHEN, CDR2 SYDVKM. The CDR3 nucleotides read TGTGCCAGCAGTTCATCCTCCTACGAGCAGTACTTC. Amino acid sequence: CASSSSSYEQYF. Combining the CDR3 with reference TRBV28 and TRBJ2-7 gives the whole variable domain DVKVTQSSRYLVKRTGEKVFLECVQDMDHENMFWYRQDPGLGLRLIYFSYDVKMKEKGDIPEGYSVSREKKERFSLILESASTNQTSMYLCASSSSSYEQYFGPGTRLTVT.

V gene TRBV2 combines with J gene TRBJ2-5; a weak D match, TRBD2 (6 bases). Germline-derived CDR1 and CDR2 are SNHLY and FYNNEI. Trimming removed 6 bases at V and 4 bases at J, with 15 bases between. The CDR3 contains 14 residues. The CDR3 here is CASRVGGSGETQYF. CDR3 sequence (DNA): TGTGCCAGCAGGGTCGGGGGTTCGGGAGAGACCCAGTACTTC.

This CDR3 is CASSPGDTSSYNSPLHF. CDR3 bases: TGCGCCAGCAGCCCAGGGGACACGAGCTCCTATAATTCACCCCTCCACTTT. This chain connects TRBV5-1 to TRBJ1-6, with D possibly matching TRBD1 (6 bases). CDR1 and CDR2 from the germline V gene are SGHRS and YFSETQ. Trimming stripped 4 bases from V and 0 bases from J, with 14 bases between. The CDR3 spans 17 residues.

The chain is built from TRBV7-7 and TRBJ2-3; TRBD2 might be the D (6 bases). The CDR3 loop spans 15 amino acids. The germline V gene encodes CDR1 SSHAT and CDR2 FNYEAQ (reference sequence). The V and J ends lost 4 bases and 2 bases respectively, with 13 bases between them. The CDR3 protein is CASSSGLRNTDTQYF. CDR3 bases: TGTGCCAGCAGCTCGGGACTCCGGAACACAGATACGCAGTATTTT.

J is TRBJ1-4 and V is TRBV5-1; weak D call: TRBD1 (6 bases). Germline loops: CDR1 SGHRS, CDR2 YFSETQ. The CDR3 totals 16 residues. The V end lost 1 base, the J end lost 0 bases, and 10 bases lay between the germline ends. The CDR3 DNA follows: TGCGCCAGCAGCTTGACAGGGACCTCAACTAATGAAAAACTGTTTTTT. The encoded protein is CASSLTGTSTNEKLFF.

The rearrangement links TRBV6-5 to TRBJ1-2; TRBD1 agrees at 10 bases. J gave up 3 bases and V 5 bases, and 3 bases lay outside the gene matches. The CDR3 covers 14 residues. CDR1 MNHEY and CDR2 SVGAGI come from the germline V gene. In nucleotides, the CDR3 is TGTGCCAGCAGTAAGGACAGGGGGGACTATGGCTACACCTTC. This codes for CASSKDRGDYGYTF.

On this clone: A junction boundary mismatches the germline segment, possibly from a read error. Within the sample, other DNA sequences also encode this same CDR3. For the CDR3, the DNA is TGTGCCAGCAGCGCCGGGACAAATTCACCCCTACACTTT. This gives the protein CASSAGTNSPLHF. V is TRBV7-3 and J is TRBJ1-6; D might be TRBD1 (6 bases). This CDR3 has 13 amino acids. Per the germline V gene, CDR1 is SGHTA and CDR2 is FQGTGA. Full variable domain (missing parts from reference TRBV7-3 and TRBJ1-6): GAGVSQTPSNKVTEKGKYVELRCDPISGHTALYWYRQSLGQGPEFLIYFQGTGAADDSGLPNDRFFAVRPEGSVSTLKIQRTERGDSAVYLCASSAGTNSPLHFGNGTRLTVT.